This TCR beta chain emerged from a study of cytomegalovirus exposure and HLA in healthy donors. Regarding the study as a whole: The authors reported that TCR beta sequences could predict HLA-A and HLA-B alleles. These predictions were accurate for most subjects in the first cohort. With DRB1 most and HLA-C fewest, TCR association rates differed between HLA loci in a later analysis.

A remark on this clone: Its matching antigen is unknown.

Trimming cost V 6 bases and J 5 bases, with 16 bases left between them. CDR1 is MDHEN and CDR2 is SYDVKM in the germline V gene. The CDR3 spans 14 residues. In the PCR, 60 Vbeta and 13 Jbeta primers were used. Sequenced by immunoSEQ multiplex PCR; TCRdb stores in-frame clones only, minus some. This sample has 80,000 to 95,000 clones, with 65% to 80% found just once. Unrecorded immune exposure was likely among donors, who were nominally healthy when sampled. This sequence was found in a woman aged 45-59 years in good health and CMV-seropositive. V gene TRBV28 combines with J gene TRBJ2-5; a weak D match, TRBD2 (6 bases). What was sequenced was PBMCs. The CDR3: CASSPLGEEETQYF. As DNA, the CDR3 is TGTGCCAGCAGCCCGTTGGGGGAGGAGGAGACCCAGTACTTC.